Shown below are 26 T cell receptor beta chains from a single sample sequenced in a study of blood T cell repertoires in COVID-19. The protocol was immunoSEQ multiplex PCR, while the TCRdb copy is restricted to in-frame clones and leaves out a portion. The table lists fewer than 65,000 clones, about 88% of them singletons, with about 3.8% in the top ten. Sequencing was done on a sample of peripheral blood. Receptor source: a human donor in a cohort sampled during active COVID-19.

V and J are TRBV5-1 and TRBJ1-2, with D maybe TRBD1 (5 bases). V was pared by 5 bases and J by 8 bases, with 16 bases between. Germline CDR1 SGHRS, CDR2 YFSETQ. The CDR3 has 13 amino acids. Here the CDR3 reads CASSMWGADGYTF. As DNA, the CDR3 is TGCGCCAGCAGTATGTGGGGCGCAGACGGCTACACCTTC.

This clone has more than one count but fewer than ten. V is TRBV6-2 or TRBV6-3 and J is TRBJ2-7; TRBD2 matches at 12 bases. From germline, CDR1 is MNHEY and CDR2 SVGEGT. This CDR3 region has 14 residues. V gave up 2 bases and J gave up 4 bases; unmatched junction bases: 0. This CDR3 is CASSYGTSGYEQYV. The CDR3 nucleotides read TGTGCCAGCAGTTACGGGACTAGCGGGTACGAGCAGTACGTC.

The chain employs TRBV6-5 and TRBJ2-1, with 8 bases fitting TRBD2. Trimming cost V 8 bases and J 1 base; bases outside gene matches: 7. Germline lookup yields CDR1 MNHEY and CDR2 SVGAGI. The CDR3 spans 15 residues. The CDR3 region is CASARAGVSYNEQFF. The CDR3 region has the DNA TGTGCCAGCGCCAGAGCGGGAGTGTCCTACAATGAGCAGTTCTTC.

This chain joins TRBV6-5 and TRBJ2-1, with a tentative D call TRBD1 (6 bases). V gave up 6 bases and J gave up 3 bases, with 12 bases separating them. CDR1 and CDR2 from the germline V gene are MNHEY and SVGAGI. The CDR3 contains 14 residues. The CDR3 sequence: CASRQGSRYNEQFF. Written as DNA, the CDR3 is TGTGCCAGCAGGCAGGGGTCTCGCTACAATGAGCAGTTCTTC.

The chain recombines TRBV27 with TRBJ1-4; a weak D match, TRBD1 (6 bases). This CDR3 comprises 15 residues. Looked up from germline, CDR1 is MNHEY and CDR2 is SMNVEV (reference sequence). V lost 4 bases and J lost 7, with 16 bases in between. The CDR3 here is CASSSYRAGLEKLFF. DNA for the CDR3: TGTGCCAGCAGTTCCTACAGGGCCGGGCTTGAAAAACTGTTTTTT.

V usage is TRBV28 and J usage is TRBJ2-7, with TRBD2 matching 12 bases. The CDR3 extends over 13 amino acids. The V segment lost 5 bases and the J segment 4 bases; nucleotides outside the gene matches: 0. Germline assignment: CDR1 MDHEN and CDR2 SYDVKM. The CDR3 bases are TGTGCCAGCAGTCTAGCGGGAGGGTACGAGCAGTACTTC. It yields the protein CASSLAGGYEQYF.

V and J are TRBV4-1 and TRBJ1-5; tentatively, D is TRBD1 (5 bases). Trimming took off 1 base at V and 7 bases at J, with 11 bases between the two ends. Germline V CDR1 and CDR2: MGHRA, YSYEKL. The CDR3 loop spans 14 amino acids. The DNA of the CDR3 is TGCGCCAGCAGCCAAGTAGGGCCAGGGCAGCCCCAGCATTTT. Its protein product is CASSQVGPGQPQHF.

The chain has TRBV11-2 and TRBJ1-2; possibly TRBD1 for D (5 bases). Germline V gives CDR1 SGHAT, CDR2 FQNNGV. The CDR3 is 15 residues long. Trimming shortened V by 5 bases and J by 3 bases, and 16 bases separated the two germline ends. CDR3 residues: CASSLGAGGDYGYTF. DNA for the CDR3: TGTGCCAGCAGCCTCGGGGCAGGAGGGGACTATGGCTACACCTTC. The variable domain in full, with the rest retrieved from reference TRBV11-2 and TRBJ1-2, is EAGVAQSPRYKIIEKRQSVAFWCNPISGHATLYWYQQILGQGPKLLIQFQNNGVVDDSQLPKDRFSAERLKGVDSTLKIQPAKLEDSAVYLCASSLGAGGDYGYTFGSGTRLTVV.

The rearrangement links TRBV7-9 to TRBJ2-7; 9 bases map to TRBD1. The germline CDR1 and CDR2 sequences are SEHNR and FQNEAQ (reference sequence). Germline trimming cut 5 bases from V and 1 base from J; bases unmatched to any gene: 6. The CDR3 runs to 15 residues. CDR3 sequence (DNA): TGTGCCAGCAGCACAGACAGGGGGAGGTCCTACGAGCAGTACGTC. Protein: CASSTDRGRSYEQYV.

The J gene is TRBJ1-6, the V gene TRBV14; 10 bases map to TRBD1. Trimming removed 4 bases from V and 9 bases from J; junction bases left unmatched: 3. The CDR3 covers 14 residues. Germline assignment: CDR1 SGHDN and CDR2 FVKESK. CDR3 nucleotide sequence: TGTGCCAGCAGCCTGGACAGGGGGGGTTCACCCCTCCACTTT. Its translation: CASSLDRGGSPLHF.

The chain is built from TRBV7-3 and TRBJ2-5; TRBD1 agrees at 10 bases. Germline CDR1 and CDR2: SGHTA and FQGTGA. The CDR3 has 14 residues. V lost 5 bases and J lost 7; bases outside the gene matches: 7. The CDR3 DNA reads TGTGCCAGCAGCCTCCGGGACAGGGGTTCGACCCAGTACTTC. It translates to CASSLRDRGSTQYF.

In nucleotides, the CDR3 is TGTGCCAGCAGCGAACCGGGACAGGGGCCTGGCTACACCTTC. Encoded protein: CASSEPGQGPGYTF. The rearrangement uses TRBV5-4 and TRBJ1-2; the match to TRBD1 covers 10 bases. The CDR3 length is 14 residues. Germline loops: CDR1 SGHNT, CDR2 YYREEE (reference sequence). V trimming: 4 bases; J trimming: 7 bases; junction bases outside the gene matches: 7.

The chain uses TRBV27 and TRBJ2-7, with D tentatively TRBD1 (5 bases). The V and J ends lost 5 bases and 3 bases respectively, with 14 bases between them. The CDR3 consists of 14 residues. CDR1 is MNHEY and CDR2 is SMNVEV in the germline V gene (reference sequence). CDR3 protein: CASSKTGYHYEQYV. CDR3 sequence (DNA): TGTGCCAGCAGTAAAACAGGCTACCACTACGAGCAGTACGTC.

V and J are TRBV6-1 and TRBJ2-3, with no clear D. Germline CDR1 and CDR2: MNHNS and SASEGT. The CDR3 spans 11 residues. Trimming stripped 2 bases from V and 5 bases from J, with 2 bases between. The CDR3 is CASSEQDTQYF. In nucleotides, the CDR3 is TGTGCCAGCAGTGAACAAGATACGCAGTATTTT.

The chain combines TRBV11-2 with TRBJ2-5, with a possible D match to TRBD2 (5 bases). Deletions cut 1 base from V and 5 bases from J, with 14 bases between. Germline V gives CDR1 SGHAT, CDR2 FQNNGV. The CDR3 has 15 amino acids. In DNA form, the CDR3 reads TGTGCCAGCAGCTTAGTTGGGGTAGGCGGGGAGACCCAGTACTTC. It is translated as CASSLVGVGGETQYF.

The chain is built from TRBV18 and TRBJ2-7; no clear D gene. Between the trimmed V and J ends, which lost 3 bases and 2 bases, there was a span of 11 bases. This CDR3 spans 14 amino acids. The V gene's germline CDR1 is KGHSH and CDR2 LQKENI. This chain's CDR3 is CASSPSQAAYEQYV. CDR3 DNA: TGTGCCAGCTCACCCTCGCAGGCCGCCTACGAGCAGTACGTC.

This chain connects TRBV6-1 to TRBJ1-5, with TRBD1 matching 9 bases. J lost 1 base, V lost 4 bases, and 8 bases had no gene match. The CDR3 spans 17 residues. CDR1 is MNHNS and CDR2 is SASEGT in the germline V gene. This CDR3 reads CASSAKDRGLSNQPQHF. CDR3 coding DNA: TGTGCCAGCAGTGCAAAGGACAGGGGTTTAAGCAATCAGCCCCAGCATTTT.

The J gene is TRBJ2-7, the V gene TRBV19; 8 nucleotides match TRBD1. With 10 bases clipped from V and 5 bases from J, the junction kept 16 bases outside the gene matches. CDR3 length equals 15 residues. Germline loops: CDR1 LNHDA, CDR2 SQIVND (reference sequence). The CDR3 DNA sequence: TGTGCCATTCCGGCGGACAGGGCCTCGTTCCACGAGCAGTACTTC. This translates into CAIPADRASFHEQYF.

A few counts support this clone. This chain connects TRBV4-1 to TRBJ2-7, with D perhaps TRBD2 (6 bases). Trimming took 0 bases from V and 4 from J, leaving 10 bases between them. The CDR3 totals 14 residues. Looked up from germline, CDR1 is MGHRA and CDR2 is YSYEKL. CDR3 DNA sequence: TGCGCCAGCAGCCAAGAAGGGACTCGGTACGAGCAGTACTTC. Translation: CASSQEGTRYEQYF.

The J gene is TRBJ2-7, the V gene TRBV5-4; 7 nucleotides agree with TRBD2. Germline CDR1 is SGHNT and CDR2 is YYREEE (reference sequence). J gave up 7 bases and V 3 bases, and 7 bases lay outside the gene matches. The CDR3 has 13 amino acids. The CDR3 region is CASSSQPGLEQYV. The CDR3, as DNA: TGTGCCAGCAGCTCTCAACCGGGACTAGAGCAGTACGTC.

The chain couples TRBV19 to TRBJ1-1; D not certain. The germline V and J ends were trimmed by 10 bases and 6 bases, with 12 bases remaining between them. The germline gives CDR1 LNHDA, CDR2 SQIVND (reference sequence). The CDR3 loop spans 11 amino acids. The CDR3 reads CATRKPPEAFF. CDR3 DNA: TGTGCCACTCGTAAGCCACCTGAAGCTTTCTTT.

This clone is medium-sized in the sample. The sample has other DNA sequences that encode this CDR3 too. The rearrangement uses TRBV18 and TRBJ2-7; 7 nucleotides align to TRBD1. Germline CDR1 reads KGHSH; CDR2 reads LQKENI. V was pared by 0 bases and J by 0 bases, with 2 bases of the junction left unmatched. The CDR3 has 15 amino acids. For the CDR3, the DNA is TGTGCCAGCTCACCACCAGGGGGCACCTCCTACGAGCAGTACTTC. It encodes CASSPPGGTSYEQYF. The entire variable domain, with the rest obtained from reference TRBV18 and TRBJ2-7, is as follows: NAGVMQNPRHLVRRRGQEARLRCSPMKGHSHVYWYRQLPEEGLKFMVYLQKENIIDESGMPKERFSAEFPKEGPSILRIQQVVRGDSAAYFCASSPPGGTSYEQYFGPGTRLTVT.

This sequence joins TRBV15 and TRBJ2-7; maybe TRBD1 (6 bases). V was trimmed by 3 bases and J by 0 bases, leaving 12 bases between them. CDR1 is LNHNV and CDR2 is YYDKDF in the germline V gene (reference sequence). The CDR3 covers 15 residues. The CDR3 spells CATSRRQDTSYEQYF. In nucleotides, the CDR3 is TGTGCCACCAGCAGGAGACAGGACACCTCCTACGAGCAGTACTTC.

The chain joins TRBV3-1 (or the pseudogene TRBV3-2) to TRBJ2-7; a possible D gene is TRBD1 (6 bases). Germline CDR1 and CDR2: LGHDT and YNNKEL (reference sequence). The V end was cut by 6 bases, the J end by 3 bases, with 18 bases between. The CDR3 has 15 amino acids. The CDR3 region has the DNA TGTGCCAGCAGTGAAACTCCGGGACAAAACTACGAGCAGTACTTC. It specifies CASSETPGQNYEQYF.

This sequence joins TRBV4-1 and TRBJ2-6; 9 positions agree with TRBD1. Trimming removed 2 bases from V and 1 base from J; junction bases left unmatched: 6. CDR1 is MGHRA and CDR2 is YSYEKL in the germline V gene. The CDR3 has 18 residues. The CDR3 DNA follows: TGCGCCAGCAGCCAATTCCGACAGGGGGAATCTGGGGCCAACGTCCTGACTTTC. This encodes CASSQFRQGESGANVLTF.

This chain links TRBV2 with TRBJ2-7, with D possibly being TRBD1 (6 bases). Germline assignment: CDR1 SNHLY and CDR2 FYNNEI. Trimming cost V 3 bases and J 6 bases, with 15 bases left between them. The CDR3 covers 14 residues. DNA for the CDR3: TGTGCCAGCAGTGACGGGACACGCTTTGGCGAGCAGTACTTC. This encodes CASSDGTRFGEQYF.